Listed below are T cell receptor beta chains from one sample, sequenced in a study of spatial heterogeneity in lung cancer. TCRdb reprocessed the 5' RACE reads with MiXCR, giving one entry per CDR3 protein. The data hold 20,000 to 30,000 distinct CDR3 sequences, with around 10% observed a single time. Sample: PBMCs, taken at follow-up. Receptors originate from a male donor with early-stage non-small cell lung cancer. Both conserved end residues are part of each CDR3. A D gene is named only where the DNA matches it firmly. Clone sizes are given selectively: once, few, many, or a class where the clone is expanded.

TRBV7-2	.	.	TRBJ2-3	CASSLYLLSTDTQYF	TGTGCCAGCAGCTTATACCTCCTCAGCACAGATACGCAGTATTTT
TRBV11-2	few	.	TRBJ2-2	CASSFFPGETGELFF	TGTGCCAGCAGCTTTTTCCCAGGGGAGACCGGGGAGCTGTTTTTT
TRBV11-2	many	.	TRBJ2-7	CASSLALGYRSYEQYF	TGTGCCAGCAGCTTAGCTCTTGGTTACAGGTCCTACGAGCAGTACTTC
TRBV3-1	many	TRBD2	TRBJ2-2	CASSRGAGINGGELFF	TGTGCCAGCAGCCGCGGAGCGGGAATCAATGGCGGGGAGCTGTTTTTT
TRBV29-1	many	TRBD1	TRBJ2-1	CSVDRGNNEQFF	TGCAGCGTTGACAGGGGGAACAATGAGCAGTTCTTC
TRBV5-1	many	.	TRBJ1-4	CASAWGGAPQGDEKLFF	TGCGCCAGCGCCTGGGGTGGAGCGCCCCAAGGTGATGAAAAACTGTTTTTT
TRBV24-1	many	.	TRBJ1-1	CATSDLRHPNTEAFF	TGTGCCACCAGTGATCTCCGACACCCGAACACTGAAGCTTTCTTT
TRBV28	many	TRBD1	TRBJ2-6	CASSKTGRISGANVLTF	TGTGCCAGCAGTAAGACAGGGAGAATCTCTGGGGCCAACGTCCTGACTTTC
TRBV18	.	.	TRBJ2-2	CASSLGTGDTGELFF	TGTGCCAGCTCCCTAGGAACCGGCGACACCGGGGAGCTGTTTTTT
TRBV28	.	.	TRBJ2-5	CASNEALAEETQYF	TGTGCCAGCAATGAGGCGCTAGCCGAAGAGACCCAGTACTTC
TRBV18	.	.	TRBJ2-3	CASSPSQQDTQYF	TGTGCCAGCTCACCATCACAGCAAGATACGCAGTATTTT
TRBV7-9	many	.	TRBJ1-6	CASSLARDLGTLHF	TGTGCCAGCAGCTTAGCGCGGGATTTGGGGACCCTCCACTTT
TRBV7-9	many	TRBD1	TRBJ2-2	CASSLGQPTGELFF	TGTGCCAGCAGCTTGGGACAGCCCACCGGGGAGCTGTTTTTT
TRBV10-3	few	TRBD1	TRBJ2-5	CAIRGTDQETQYF	TGTGCCATCAGAGGGACAGACCAAGAGACCCAGTACTTC
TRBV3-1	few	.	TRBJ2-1	CASSQDRLPHNEQFF	TGTGCCAGCAGCCAAGATAGGCTTCCTCACAATGAGCAGTTCTTC
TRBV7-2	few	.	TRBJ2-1	CASSLAGSAYNEQFF	TGTGCCAGCAGCTTAGCGGGCAGCGCCTACAATGAGCAGTTCTTC
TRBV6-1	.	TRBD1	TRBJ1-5	CASRPGTGAQPQHF	TGTGCCAGCAGGCCCGGGACAGGGGCTCAGCCCCAGCATTTT
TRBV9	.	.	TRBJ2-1	CASSVDRSYNEQFF	TGTGCCAGCAGCGTAGATCGCAGTTACAATGAGCAGTTCTTC
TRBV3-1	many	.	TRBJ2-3	CASSQFIADSDTQYF	TGTGCCAGCAGCCAATTCATAGCGGACTCAGATACGCAGTATTTT
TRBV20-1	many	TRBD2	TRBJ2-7	CSARDSGGADEQYF	TGCAGTGCTAGAGATAGCGGGGGGGCCGACGAGCAGTACTTC
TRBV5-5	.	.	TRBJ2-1	CASSLSVISNTYNEQFF	TGTGCCAGCAGCTTGTCGGTTATATCCAACACCTACAATGAGCAGTTCTTC
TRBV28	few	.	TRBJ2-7	CASSLRGGSYEQYF	TGTGCCAGCAGTTTAAGGGGCGGCTCCTACGAGCAGTACTTC
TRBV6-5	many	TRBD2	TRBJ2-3	CASSSERGVTDTQYF	TGTGCCAGCAGTTCCGAGCGGGGAGTCACAGATACGCAGTATTTT
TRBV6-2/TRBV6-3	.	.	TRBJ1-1	CASSKRASMNTEAFF	TGTGCCAGCAGCAAAAGGGCGAGCATGAACACTGAAGCTTTCTTT
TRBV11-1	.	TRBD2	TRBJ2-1	CASSRLAGEQFF	TGTGCCAGCAGCCGACTAGCGGGGGAGCAGTTCTTC
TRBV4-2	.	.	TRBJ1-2	CASSQDLAANYGYTF	TGTGCCAGCAGCCAAGATCTTGCGGCTAACTATGGCTACACCTTC
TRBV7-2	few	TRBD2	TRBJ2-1	CASSPVAGGPPYNEQFF	TGTGCCAGCAGCCCAGTAGCGGGGGGGCCGCCCTACAATGAGCAGTTCTTC
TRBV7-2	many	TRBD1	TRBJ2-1	CASSFTGDEQFF	TGTGCCAGCAGCTTCACAGGGGATGAGCAGTTCTTC
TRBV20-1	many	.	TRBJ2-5	CSAEGIGTHFETQYF	TGCAGTGCCGAGGGGATTGGGACTCACTTTGAGACCCAGTACTTC
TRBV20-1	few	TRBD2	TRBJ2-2	CSARDLGRAGELFF	TGCAGTGCTAGAGATCTGGGGAGGGCCGGGGAGCTGTTTTTT
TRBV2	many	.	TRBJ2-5	CASVANGETQYF	TGTGCCAGCGTGGCCAACGGGGAGACCCAGTACTTC
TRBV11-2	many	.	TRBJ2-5	CASSLSGFPETQYF	TGTGCCAGCAGCTTATCAGGGTTCCCAGAGACCCAGTACTTC
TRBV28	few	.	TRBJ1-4	CASSFKVAVREGEKLFF	TGTGCCAGCAGTTTTAAGGTCGCGGTGCGGGAAGGTGAAAAACTGTTTTTT
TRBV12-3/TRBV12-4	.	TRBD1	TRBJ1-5	CASSGGQGTNQPQHF	TGTGCCAGCAGTGGGGGACAGGGGACCAATCAGCCCCAGCATTTT
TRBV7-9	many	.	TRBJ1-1	CASSFQTLNTEAFF	TGTGCCAGCAGTTTTCAGACGCTGAACACTGAAGCTTTCTTT
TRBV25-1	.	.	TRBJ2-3	CASTGSISTDTQYF	TGTGCCAGCACTGGAAGTATTAGCACAGATACGCAGTATTTT
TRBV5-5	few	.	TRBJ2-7	CASSSVGVSYDEQYF	TGTGCCAGCAGCAGCGTAGGAGTGTCATACGACGAGCAGTACTTC
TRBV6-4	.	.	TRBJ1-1	CASRDTLNTEAFF	TGTGCCAGCCGGGACACCTTGAACACTGAAGCTTTCTTT
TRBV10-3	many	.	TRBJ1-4	CAISKGEGTNEKLFF	TGTGCCATCAGCAAGGGGGAGGGGACTAATGAAAAACTGTTTTTT
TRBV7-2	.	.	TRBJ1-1	CASSSQSQGFGNTEAFF	TGTGCCAGCAGCTCACAGAGTCAGGGTTTTGGGAACACTGAAGCTTTCTTT
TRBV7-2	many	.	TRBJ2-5	CASSSGTTEETQYF	TGTGCCAGCAGCTCCGGGACAACTGAAGAGACCCAGTACTTC
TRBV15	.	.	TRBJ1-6	CATSRDARTALLHF	TGTGCCACCAGCAGAGATGCCAGGACTGCTCTCCTCCACTTT
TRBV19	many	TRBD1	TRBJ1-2	CASSPGQGYGYTF	TGTGCCAGTAGCCCGGGACAGGGGTATGGCTACACCTTC
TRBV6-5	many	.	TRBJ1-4	CASSSVEGGEEKLFF	TGTGCCAGCAGTTCTGTGGAGGGGGGGGAGGAAAAACTGTTTTTT
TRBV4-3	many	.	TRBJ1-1	CASSPYTGNTEAFF	TGCGCCAGCAGCCCGTACACGGGGAACACTGAAGCTTTCTTT